This TCR beta chain is from a study of CD8 T cells in Susac syndrome. This CDR3 region has 13 residues. V lost 5 bases and J 4 bases, leaving 11 bases between the germline ends. Germline loops: CDR1 LNHDA, CDR2 SQIVND (reference sequence). 0.5 to 1 ug RNA was reverse transcribed with random hexamers. The authors amplified TCR beta CDR3 across 54 Vbeta and 13 Jbeta using immunoSEQ multiplex PCR. MiXCR, applied by TCRdb to the immunoSEQ multiplex PCR reads, yields one record per CDR3 protein. The repertoire has 150,000 to 250,000 distinct CDR3 sequences, roughly 95% of them found once; the top ten carry just under 0.095%. The patients who served as multiple sclerosis controls were treatment-naive and had stable or active relapsing-remitting disease that fulfilled the revised McDonald criteria. Negative isolation yielded the CD8+ and CD4+ T cells, while FACS enriched the TEMRA cells.

This TCR came from a human donor with multiple sclerosis. The J gene is TRBJ1-2, the V gene TRBV19; no firm D call. Material for sequencing was CD4+ T cells from PBMCs. The CDR3 bases are TGTGCCAGTAGTTTCACAGTGACCTATGGCTACACCTTC. Residues: CASSFTVTYGYTF.